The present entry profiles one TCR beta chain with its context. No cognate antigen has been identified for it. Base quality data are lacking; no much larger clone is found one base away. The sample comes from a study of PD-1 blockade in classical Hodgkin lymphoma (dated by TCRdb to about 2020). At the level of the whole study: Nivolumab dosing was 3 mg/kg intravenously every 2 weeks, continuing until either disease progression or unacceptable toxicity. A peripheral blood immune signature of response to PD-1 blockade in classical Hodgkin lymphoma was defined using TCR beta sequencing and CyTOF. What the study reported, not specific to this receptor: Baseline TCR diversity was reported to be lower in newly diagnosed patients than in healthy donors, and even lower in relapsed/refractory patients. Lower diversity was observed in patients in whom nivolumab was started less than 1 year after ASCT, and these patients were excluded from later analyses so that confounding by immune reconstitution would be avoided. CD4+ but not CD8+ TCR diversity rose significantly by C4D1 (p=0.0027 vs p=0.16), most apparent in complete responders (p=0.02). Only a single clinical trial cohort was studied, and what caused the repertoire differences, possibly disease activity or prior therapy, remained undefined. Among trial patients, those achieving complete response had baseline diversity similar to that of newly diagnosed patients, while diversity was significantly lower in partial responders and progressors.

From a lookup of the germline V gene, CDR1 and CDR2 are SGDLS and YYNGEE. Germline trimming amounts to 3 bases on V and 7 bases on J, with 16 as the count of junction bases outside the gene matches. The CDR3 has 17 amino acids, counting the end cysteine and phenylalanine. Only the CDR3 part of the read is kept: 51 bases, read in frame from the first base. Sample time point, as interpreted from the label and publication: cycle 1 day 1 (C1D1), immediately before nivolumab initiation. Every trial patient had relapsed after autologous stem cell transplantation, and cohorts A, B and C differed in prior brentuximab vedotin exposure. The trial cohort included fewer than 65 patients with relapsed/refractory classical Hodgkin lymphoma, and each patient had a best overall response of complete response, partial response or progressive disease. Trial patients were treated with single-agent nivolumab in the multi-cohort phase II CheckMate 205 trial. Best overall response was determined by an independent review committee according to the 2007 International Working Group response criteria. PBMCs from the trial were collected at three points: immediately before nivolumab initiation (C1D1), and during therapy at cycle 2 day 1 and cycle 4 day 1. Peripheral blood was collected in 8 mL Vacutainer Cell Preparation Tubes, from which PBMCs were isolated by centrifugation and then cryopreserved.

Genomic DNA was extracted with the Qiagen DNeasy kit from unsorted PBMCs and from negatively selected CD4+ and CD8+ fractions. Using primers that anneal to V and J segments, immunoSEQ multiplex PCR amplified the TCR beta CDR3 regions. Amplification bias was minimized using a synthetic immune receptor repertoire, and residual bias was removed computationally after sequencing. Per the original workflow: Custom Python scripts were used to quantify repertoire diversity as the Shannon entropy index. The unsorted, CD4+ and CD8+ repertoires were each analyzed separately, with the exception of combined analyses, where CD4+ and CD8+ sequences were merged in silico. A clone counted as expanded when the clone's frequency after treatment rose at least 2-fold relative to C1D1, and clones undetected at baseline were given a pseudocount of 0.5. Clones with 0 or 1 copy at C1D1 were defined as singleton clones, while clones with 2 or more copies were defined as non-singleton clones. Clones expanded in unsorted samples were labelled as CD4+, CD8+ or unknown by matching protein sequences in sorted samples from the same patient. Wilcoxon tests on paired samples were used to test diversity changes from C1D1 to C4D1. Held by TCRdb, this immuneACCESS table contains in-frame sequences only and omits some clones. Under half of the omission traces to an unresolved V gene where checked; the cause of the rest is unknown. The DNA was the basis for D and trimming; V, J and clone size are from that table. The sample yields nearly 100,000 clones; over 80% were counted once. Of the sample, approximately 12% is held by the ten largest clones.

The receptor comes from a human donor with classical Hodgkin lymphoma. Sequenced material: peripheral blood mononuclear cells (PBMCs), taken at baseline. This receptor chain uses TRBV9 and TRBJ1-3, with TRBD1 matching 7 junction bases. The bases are TGTGCCAGCAGCGCATCCCACACTACAGGGGTGGGGAACACCATATATTTT. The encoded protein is CASSASHTTGVGNTIYF.